A single sample is the source of the 8 T cell receptor beta chains below, sequenced in a study of CD8 T cells in Susac syndrome. The RNA input was 0.5 to 1 ug, and it was reverse transcribed with random hexamers. MiXCR, applied by TCRdb to the immunoSEQ multiplex PCR reads, yields one record per CDR3 protein. The sample lists about 300,000 distinct CDR3 sequences, 65% to 90% occurring once. Sequencing was performed on CD8+ T cells from PBMCs. These receptor sequences come from a human donor with multiple sclerosis.

The chain joins TRBV12-3 or TRBV12-4 to TRBJ2-1; tentative D call: TRBD2 (6 bases). The V and J ends lost 4 bases and 6 bases respectively, with 10 bases between them. The CDR3 is 13 residues long. This CDR3 is CASSSGLSNEQFF. The CDR3, as DNA: TGTGCCAGCAGTTCAGGACTAAGCAATGAGCAGTTCTTC.

The genes are TRBV5-1 and TRBJ1-1; 10 bases are a match to TRBD1. Germline V lookup: CDR1 SGHRS, CDR2 YFSETQ. The CDR3 runs 16 residues. Trimming took 4 bases from V and 5 from J; bases not matched to a gene: 11. In DNA, the CDR3 is TGCGCCAGCAGCCTAATACCGGGACAGGGGCCGACTGAAGCTTTCTTT. The encoded protein is CASSLIPGQGPTEAFF.

This clonotype came up once. The chain joins TRBV19 to TRBJ2-1; TRBD2 matches at 12 bases. The CDR3 has 19 residues. Germline values: CDR1 LNHDA, CDR2 SQIVND (reference sequence). The J segment lost 0 bases and the V segment lost 5 bases, leaving 11 bases of the junction unmatched. In nucleotides, the CDR3 is TGTGCCAGTAGTTCCCCGGGACTAGCGGGCCTAAGCTCCTACAATGAGCAGTTCTTC. This translates into CASSSPGLAGLSSYNEQFF.

This chain links TRBV4-3 with TRBJ2-7, with D possibly being TRBD2 (5 bases). CDR1 and CDR2 (germline): LGHNA, YSLEER. The CDR3 is 14 residues long. Trimming pared 0 bases from V and 3 bases from J, leaving 9 bases between. CDR3 bases: TGCGCCAGCAGCCAAGAGGCGGGTCTCTACGAGCAGTACTTC. Its translation: CASSQEAGLYEQYF.

The rearrangement uses TRBV11-2 and TRBJ2-2; D remains ambiguous. The germline V gene encodes CDR1 SGHAT and CDR2 FQNNGV. The CDR3 is made up of 17 amino acids. V was trimmed by 1 base and J by 4 bases, leaving 16 bases between them. The CDR3, as DNA: TGTGCCAGCAGCTTAGCATCCCCGCGCCGGGTCACCGGGGAGCTGTTTTTT. Residues: CASSLASPRRVTGELFF. Variable domain in full (rest from reference TRBV11-2 and TRBJ2-2): EAGVAQSPRYKIIEKRQSVAFWCNPISGHATLYWYQQILGQGPKLLIQFQNNGVVDDSQLPKDRFSAERLKGVDSTLKIQPAKLEDSAVYLCASSLASPRRVTGELFFGEGSRLTVL.

The chain uses TRBV7-2 and TRBJ2-1; possibly TRBD2 for D (6 bases). The germline CDR1 and CDR2 sequences are SGHTA and FQGNSA. Trimming left V 1 base short and J 8 bases short, with 12 bases between. The CDR3 consists of 14 residues. CDR3 DNA: TGTGCCAGCAGCTTAGAACTAGCCTTGGATGAGCAGTTCTTC. It is translated as CASSLELALDEQFF.

The chain recombines TRBV6-5 with TRBJ2-1; 9 positions match TRBD2. The CDR3 loop spans 15 amino acids. V lost 2 bases, J lost 8 bases, and 7 bases stayed unmatched. CDR1 and CDR2 from the germline V gene are MNHEY and SVGAGI. CDR3 sequence: CASSYGAGGGYEQFF. The CDR3 nucleotides are TGTGCCAGCAGTTACGGGGCGGGAGGGGGCTATGAGCAGTTCTTC.

This CDR3 is CASSPIQGAYEKLFF. DNA of the CDR3: TGTGCCAGCAGCCCGATTCAGGGGGCCTATGAAAAACTGTTTTTT. The chain uses TRBV5-6 and TRBJ1-4; TRBD1 matches at 8 bases. Germline V gene data show CDR1 as SGHDT and CDR2 as YYEEEE. The CDR3 contains 15 residues. The V segment lost 4 bases and the J segment 6 bases; nucleotides outside the gene matches: 8.